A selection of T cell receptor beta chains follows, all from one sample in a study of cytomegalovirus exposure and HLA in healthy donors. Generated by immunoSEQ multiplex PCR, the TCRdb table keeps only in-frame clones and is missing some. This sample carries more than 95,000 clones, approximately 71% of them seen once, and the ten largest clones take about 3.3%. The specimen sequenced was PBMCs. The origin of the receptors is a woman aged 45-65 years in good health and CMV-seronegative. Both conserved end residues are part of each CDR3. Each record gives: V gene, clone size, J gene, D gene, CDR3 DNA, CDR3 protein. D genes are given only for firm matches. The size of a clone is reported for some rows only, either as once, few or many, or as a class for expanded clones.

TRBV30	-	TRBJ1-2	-	TGTGCCTGGACGCGGAACTATGGCTACACCTTC	CAWTRNYGYTF
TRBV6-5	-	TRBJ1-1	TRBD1	TGTGCCAGCAGTTACTTAGGACAGGATACAAACACTGAAGCTTTCTTT	CASSYLGQDTNTEAFF
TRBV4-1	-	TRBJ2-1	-	TGCGCCAGCAGCCTTTCTAGTTGGGGGGACAATGAGCAGTTCTTC	CASSLSSWGDNEQFF
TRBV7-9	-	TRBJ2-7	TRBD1	TGTGCCAGCAGCCCCGGACAGGGGGTTCTCTCCTACGAGCAGTACTTC	CASSPGQGVLSYEQYF
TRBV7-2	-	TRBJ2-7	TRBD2	TGTGCCAGCAGCGGCCTGGCCGGGGCAGGACTAGCGGGGGACTACGAGCAGTACTTC	CASSGLAGAGLAGDYEQYF
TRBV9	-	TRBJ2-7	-	TGTGCCAGCAGCGCGGGAAGCACCTTCGGGTACGAGCAGTACTTC	CASSAGSTFGYEQYF
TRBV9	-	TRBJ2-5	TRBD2	TGTGCCAGCAGCGTAGTGTCGGGTAGCGGGAGGCCCGAGACCCAGTACTTC	CASSVVSGSGRPETQYF
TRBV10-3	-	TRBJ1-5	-	TGTGCCACCGAATCCACAGGGACACCGGGAGGGCCCCAGCATTTT	CATESTGTPGGPQHF
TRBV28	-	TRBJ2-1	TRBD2	TGTGCCAGCAGTTTTACTAGCGGCCTCTACAATGAGCAGTTCTTC	CASSFTSGLYNEQFF
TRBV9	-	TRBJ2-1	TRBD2	TGTGCCAGCAGCGTCGCTAGCGGGAGCCGCAATGAGCAGTTCTTC	CASSVASGSRNEQFF
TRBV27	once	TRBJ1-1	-	TGTGCCAGCAGTCCCTCCGGGGGGAACACTGAAGCTTTCTTT	CASSPSGGNTEAFF
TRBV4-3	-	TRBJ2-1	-	TGCGCCAGCAGCCGAGGGATTGGTGGTGGCTCCTACAATGAGCAGTTCTTC	CASSRGIGGGSYNEQFF
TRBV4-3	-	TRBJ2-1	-	TGCGCCAGCAGCCGGATCGATGCACCCGTCGGGAATGAGCAGTTCTTC	CASSRIDAPVGNEQFF
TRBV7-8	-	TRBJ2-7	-	TGTGCCAGCAGCTTACACCGATCCTACGCATCCTACGAGCAGTACTTC	CASSLHRSYASYEQYF
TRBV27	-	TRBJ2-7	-	TGTGCCAGCAGTTTAAGGGCCCAGGGCTACGAGCAGTACTTC	CASSLRAQGYEQYF
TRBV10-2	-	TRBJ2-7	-	TGCGCCAGCAGGCGACAGGGAGGCCACGAGCAGTACTTC	CASRRQGGHEQYF